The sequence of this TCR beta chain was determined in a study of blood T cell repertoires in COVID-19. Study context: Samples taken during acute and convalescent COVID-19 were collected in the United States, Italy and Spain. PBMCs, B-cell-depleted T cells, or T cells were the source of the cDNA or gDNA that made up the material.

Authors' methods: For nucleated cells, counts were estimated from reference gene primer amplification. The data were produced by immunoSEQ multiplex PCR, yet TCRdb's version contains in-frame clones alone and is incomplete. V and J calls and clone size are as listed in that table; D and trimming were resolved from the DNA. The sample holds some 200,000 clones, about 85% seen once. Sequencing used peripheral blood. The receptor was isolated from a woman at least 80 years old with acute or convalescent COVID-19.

The CDR3 nucleotides read TGTGCCAGCAGCCAACCGGGACATCCTGTTTCACCCCTCCACTTT. Its protein product is CASSQPGHPVSPLHF. The chain couples TRBV3-1 (or the pseudogene TRBV3-2) to TRBJ1-6; TRBD1 might be the D (6 bases). The CDR3 has 15 residues. From germline, CDR1 is LGHDT and CDR2 YNNKEL (reference sequence). The V gene lost 2 bases and the J gene lost 9 bases, with 14 bases spanning the gap.